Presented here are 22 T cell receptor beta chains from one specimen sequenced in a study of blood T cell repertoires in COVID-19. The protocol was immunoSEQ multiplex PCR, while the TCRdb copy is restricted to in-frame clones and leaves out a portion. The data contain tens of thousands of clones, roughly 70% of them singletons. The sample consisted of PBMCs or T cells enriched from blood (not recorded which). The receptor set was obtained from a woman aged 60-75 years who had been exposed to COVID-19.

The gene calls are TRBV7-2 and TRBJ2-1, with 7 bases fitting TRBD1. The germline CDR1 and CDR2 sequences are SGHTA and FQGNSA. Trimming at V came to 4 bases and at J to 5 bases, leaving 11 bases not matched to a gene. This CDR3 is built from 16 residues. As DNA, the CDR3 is TGTGCCAGCAGCTCTTACACCGGGACAGCGAACAATGAGCAGTTCTTC. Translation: CASSSYTGTANNEQFF.

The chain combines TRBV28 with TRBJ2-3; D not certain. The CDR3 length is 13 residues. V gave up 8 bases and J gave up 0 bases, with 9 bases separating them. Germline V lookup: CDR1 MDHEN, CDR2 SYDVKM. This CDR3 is CASRYPSTDTQYF. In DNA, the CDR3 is TGTGCCAGCCGGTATCCTAGCACAGATACGCAGTATTTT.

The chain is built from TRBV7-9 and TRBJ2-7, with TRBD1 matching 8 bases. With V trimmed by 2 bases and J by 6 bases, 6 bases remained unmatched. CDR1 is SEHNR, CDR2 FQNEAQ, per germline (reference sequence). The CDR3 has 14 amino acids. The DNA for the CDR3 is TGTGCCAGCAGCTTACTGGGACAGGTGGGCGAGCAGTACTTC. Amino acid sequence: CASSLLGQVGEQYF.

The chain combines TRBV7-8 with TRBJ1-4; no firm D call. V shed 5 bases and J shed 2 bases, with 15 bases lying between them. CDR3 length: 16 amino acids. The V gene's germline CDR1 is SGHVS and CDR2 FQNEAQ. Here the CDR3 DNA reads TGTGCCAGCAGCCTACGGGGAGTGGGGACTAATGAAAAACTGTTTTTT. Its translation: CASSLRGVGTNEKLFF.

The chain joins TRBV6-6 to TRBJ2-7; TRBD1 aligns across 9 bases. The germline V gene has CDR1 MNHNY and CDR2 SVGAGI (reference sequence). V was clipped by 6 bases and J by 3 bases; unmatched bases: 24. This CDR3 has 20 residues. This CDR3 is CASSGAPRDRVAVVRYEQYF. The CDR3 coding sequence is TGTGCCAGCAGCGGAGCCCCCCGGGACAGGGTAGCAGTTGTCCGCTACGAGCAGTACTTC.

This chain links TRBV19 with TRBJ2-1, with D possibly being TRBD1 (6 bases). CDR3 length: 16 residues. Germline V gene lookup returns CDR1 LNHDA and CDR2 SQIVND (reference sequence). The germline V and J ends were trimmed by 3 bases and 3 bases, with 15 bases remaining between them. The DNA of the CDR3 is TGTGCCAGTAGTATGGGGGCCTTCGAGGGCTACAATGAGCAGTTCTTC. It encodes CASSMGAFEGYNEQFF.

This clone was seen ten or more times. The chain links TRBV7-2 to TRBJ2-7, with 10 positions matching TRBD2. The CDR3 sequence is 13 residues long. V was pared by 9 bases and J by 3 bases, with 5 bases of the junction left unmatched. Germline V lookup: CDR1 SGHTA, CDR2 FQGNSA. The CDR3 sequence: CASRLAGLYEQYF. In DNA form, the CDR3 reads TGTGCCAGTAGACTAGCGGGCCTCTACGAGCAGTACTTC. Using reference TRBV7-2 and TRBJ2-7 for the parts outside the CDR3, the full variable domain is GAGVSQSPSNKVTEKGKDVELRCDPISGHTALYWYRQSLGQGLEFLIYFQGNSAPDKSGLPSDRFSAERTGGSVSTLTIQRTQQEDSAVYLCASRLAGLYEQYFGPGTRLTVT.

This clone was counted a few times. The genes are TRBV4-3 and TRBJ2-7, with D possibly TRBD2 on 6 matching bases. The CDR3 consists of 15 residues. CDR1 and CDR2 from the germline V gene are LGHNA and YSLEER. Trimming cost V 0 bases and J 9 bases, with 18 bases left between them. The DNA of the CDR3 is TGCGCCAGCAGCCAAGACCTCCTAGCGTTGTCGGGGCAGTACTTC. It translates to CASSQDLLALSGQYF.

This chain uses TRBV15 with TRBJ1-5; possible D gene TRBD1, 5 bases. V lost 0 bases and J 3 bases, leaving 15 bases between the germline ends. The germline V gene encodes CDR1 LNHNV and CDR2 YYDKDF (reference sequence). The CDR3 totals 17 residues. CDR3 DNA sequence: TGTGCCACCAGCAGAGATGGTCCAGGCAGGGCCAATCAGCCCCAGCATTTT. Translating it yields CATSRDGPGRANQPQHF.

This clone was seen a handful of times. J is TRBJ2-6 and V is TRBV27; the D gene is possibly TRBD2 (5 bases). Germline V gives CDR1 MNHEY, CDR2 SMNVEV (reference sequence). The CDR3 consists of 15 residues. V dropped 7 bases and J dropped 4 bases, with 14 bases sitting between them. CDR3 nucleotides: TGTGCCAGCACCTCACCGTCGGGAGGGGCCAACGTCCTGACTTTC. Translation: CASTSPSGGANVLTF.

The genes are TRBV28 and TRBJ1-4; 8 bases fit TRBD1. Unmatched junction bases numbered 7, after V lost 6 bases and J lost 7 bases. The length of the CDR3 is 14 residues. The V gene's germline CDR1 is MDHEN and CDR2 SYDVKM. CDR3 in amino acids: CASSVRQGLEKLFF. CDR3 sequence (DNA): TGTGCCAGCAGCGTCCGACAGGGGCTTGAAAAACTGTTTTTT.

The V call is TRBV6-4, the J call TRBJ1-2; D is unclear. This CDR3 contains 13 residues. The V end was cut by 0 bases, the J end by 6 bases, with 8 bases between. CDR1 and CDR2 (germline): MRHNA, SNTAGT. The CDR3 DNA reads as TGTGCCAGCAGTGACTCGCGCGGAGATGGCTACACCTTC. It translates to CASSDSRGDGYTF.

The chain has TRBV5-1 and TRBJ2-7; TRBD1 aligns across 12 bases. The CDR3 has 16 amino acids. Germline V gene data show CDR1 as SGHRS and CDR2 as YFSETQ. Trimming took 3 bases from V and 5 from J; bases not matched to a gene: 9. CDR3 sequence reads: CASSSSGTGGFDEQYF. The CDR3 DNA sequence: TGCGCCAGCAGCTCTTCCGGGACAGGGGGCTTCGACGAGCAGTACTTC.

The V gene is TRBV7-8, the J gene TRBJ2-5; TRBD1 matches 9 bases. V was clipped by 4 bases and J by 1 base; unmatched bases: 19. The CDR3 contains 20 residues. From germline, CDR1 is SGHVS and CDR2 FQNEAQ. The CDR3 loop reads CASSSQNRDRVFNPQETQYF. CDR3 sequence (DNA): TGTGCCAGCAGCTCCCAGAACCGGGACAGGGTCTTCAATCCCCAAGAGACCCAGTACTTC.

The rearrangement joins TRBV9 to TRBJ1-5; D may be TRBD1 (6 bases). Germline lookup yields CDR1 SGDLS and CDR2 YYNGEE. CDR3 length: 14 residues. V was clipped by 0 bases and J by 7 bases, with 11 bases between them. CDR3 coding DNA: TGTGCCAGCAGCGTAGAGGGACATGGGCAGCCCCAGCATTTT. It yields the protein CASSVEGHGQPQHF.

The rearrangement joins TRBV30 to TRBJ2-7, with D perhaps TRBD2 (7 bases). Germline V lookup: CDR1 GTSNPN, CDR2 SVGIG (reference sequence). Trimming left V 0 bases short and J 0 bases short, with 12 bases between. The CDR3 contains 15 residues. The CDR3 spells CAWSVRGAISYEQYF. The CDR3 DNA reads TGTGCCTGGAGTGTACGGGGGGCTATCTCCTACGAGCAGTACTTC.

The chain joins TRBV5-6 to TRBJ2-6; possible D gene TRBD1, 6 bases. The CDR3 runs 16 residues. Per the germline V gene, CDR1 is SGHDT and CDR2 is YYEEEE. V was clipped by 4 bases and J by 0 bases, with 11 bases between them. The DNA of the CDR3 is TGTGCCAGCAGCACCCACAGGGCCTCTGGGGCCAACGTCCTGACTTTC. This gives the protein CASSTHRASGANVLTF.

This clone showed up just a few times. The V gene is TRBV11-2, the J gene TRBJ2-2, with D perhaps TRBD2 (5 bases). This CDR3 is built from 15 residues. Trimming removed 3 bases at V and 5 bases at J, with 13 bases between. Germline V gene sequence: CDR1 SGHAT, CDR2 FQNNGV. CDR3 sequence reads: CASSLRASLTGELFF. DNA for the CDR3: TGTGCCAGCAGCTTGCGAGCTAGCTTAACCGGGGAGCTGTTTTTT.

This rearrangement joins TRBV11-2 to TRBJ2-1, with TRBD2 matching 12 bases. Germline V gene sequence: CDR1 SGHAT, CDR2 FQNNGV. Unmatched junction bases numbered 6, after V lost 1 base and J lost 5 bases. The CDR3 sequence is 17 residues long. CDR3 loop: CASSLAVRLAGDNEQFF. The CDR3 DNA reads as TGTGCCAGCAGCTTAGCCGTTCGACTAGCGGGGGACAATGAGCAGTTCTTC. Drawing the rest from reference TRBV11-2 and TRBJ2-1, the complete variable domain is EAGVAQSPRYKIIEKRQSVAFWCNPISGHATLYWYQQILGQGPKLLIQFQNNGVVDDSQLPKDRFSAERLKGVDSTLKIQPAKLEDSAVYLCASSLAVRLAGDNEQFFGPGTRLTVL.

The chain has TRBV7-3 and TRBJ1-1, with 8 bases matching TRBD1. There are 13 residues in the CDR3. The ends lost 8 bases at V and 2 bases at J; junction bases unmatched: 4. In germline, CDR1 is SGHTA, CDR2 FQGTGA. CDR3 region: CASGQGRNTEAFF. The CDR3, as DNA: TGTGCCAGCGGACAGGGACGAAACACTGAAGCTTTCTTT. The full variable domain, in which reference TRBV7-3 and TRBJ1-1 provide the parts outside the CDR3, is GAGVSQTPSNKVTEKGKYVELRCDPISGHTALYWYRQSLGQGPEFLIYFQGTGAADDSGLPNDRFFAVRPEGSVSTLKIQRTERGDSAVYLCASGQGRNTEAFFGQGTRLTVV.

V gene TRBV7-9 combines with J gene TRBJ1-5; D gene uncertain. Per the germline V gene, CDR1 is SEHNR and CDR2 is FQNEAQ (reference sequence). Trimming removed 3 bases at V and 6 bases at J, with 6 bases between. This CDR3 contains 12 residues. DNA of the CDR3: TGTGCCAGCAGCTTCTCGTCTCAGCCCCAGCATTTT. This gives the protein CASSFSSQPQHF.

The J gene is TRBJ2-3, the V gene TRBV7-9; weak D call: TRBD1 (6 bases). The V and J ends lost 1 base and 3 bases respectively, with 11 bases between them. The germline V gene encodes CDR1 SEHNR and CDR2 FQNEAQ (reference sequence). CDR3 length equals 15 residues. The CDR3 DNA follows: TGTGCCAGCAGCTTAGGCTCGGGACAAACAGATACGCAGTATTTT. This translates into CASSLGSGQTDTQYF. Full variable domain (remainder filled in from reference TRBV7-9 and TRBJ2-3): DTGVSQNPRHKITKRGQNVTFRCDPISEHNRLYWYRQTLGQGPEFLTYFQNEAQLEKSRLLSDRFSAERPKGSFSTLEIQRTEQGDSAMYLCASSLGSGQTDTQYFGPGTRLTVL.